These 16 T cell receptor beta chains came from one sample sequenced in a study of T-cell memory formation after mild COVID-19. TCRdb reanalysed the 5' RACE reads using MiXCR and keeps one entry per CDR3 protein. The profile shows roughly 190,000 distinct CDR3 sequences, approximately 10% of them singletons. The source material was PBMCs or a T cell subset sorted from them (not recorded which). These receptors all stem from a man between 18 and 35 years old who had mild COVID-19 (a few samples of this study predate the infection). Cell type and time point are not known.

This clonotype occurred many times. The gene calls are TRBV5-1 and TRBJ1-2; D not certain. V was clipped by 3 bases and J by 8 bases, with 17 bases between them. Germline CDR1 is SGHRS and CDR2 is YFSETQ. The CDR3 length is 14 residues. DNA for the CDR3: TGCGCCAGCAGCTCGGTAAACATCCCCGGGGGCTACACCTTC. Its translation is CASSSVNIPGGYTF.

This clonotype was recorded a few times. One end of the junction fails to match germline, which may point to a read error. DNA of the CDR3: TGTGCTAGCAGTCGAACAGGGGACGGAAACACCATATATTTT. Residues: CASSRTGDGNTIYF. The chain couples TRBV7-7 to TRBJ1-3, with TRBD1 matching over 7 bases. CDR1 SSHAT and CDR2 FNYEAQ come from the germline V gene (reference sequence). This CDR3 is built from 14 residues.

The rearrangement uses TRBV7-2 and TRBJ1-2; D remains unclear. V shed 0 bases and J shed 0 bases, with 11 bases lying between them. The V gene's germline CDR1 is SGHTA and CDR2 FQGNSA. The CDR3 runs 16 residues. The CDR3 loop is CASSLAATRANYGYTF. CDR3 coding DNA: TGTGCCAGCAGCTTAGCAGCGACTCGAGCTAACTATGGCTACACCTTC.

This chain uses TRBV7-9 with TRBJ1-1, with D unclear. The V gene's germline CDR1 is SEHNR and CDR2 FQNEAQ (reference sequence). Trimming stripped 5 bases from V and 1 base from J, with 8 bases between. This CDR3 has 13 amino acids. Here the CDR3 reads CASSVTQNTEAFF. The CDR3 bases are TGTGCCAGCAGCGTTACACAGAACACTGAAGCTTTCTTT.

This CDR3 is CAWSVRSEKLFF. The CDR3 region has the DNA TGTGCCTGGAGTGTACGTAGTGAAAAACTGTTTTTT. This sequence joins TRBV30 and TRBJ1-4; D unresolved. Germline-derived CDR1 and CDR2 are GTSNPN and SVGIG (reference sequence). V gave up 0 bases and J gave up 7 bases, with 6 bases separating them. The CDR3 contains 12 residues.

This clonotype came up many times. This chain links TRBV7-2 with TRBJ2-5; tentatively, D is TRBD2 (7 bases). V was shortened by 5 bases and J by 4 bases, with 14 bases between the two germline ends. Germline V gene data show CDR1 as SGHTA and CDR2 as FQGNSA. The CDR3 is 14 amino acids. CDR3 protein: CASSTWGGGETQYF. The CDR3 nucleotides read TGTGCCAGCAGCACCTGGGGGGGCGGAGAGACCCAGTACTTC.

The rearrangement links TRBV15 to TRBJ1-5; D perhaps matches TRBD1 (6 bases). The germline V and J ends were trimmed by 0 bases and 5 bases, with 11 bases remaining between them. Germline CDR1 reads LNHNV; CDR2 reads YYDKDF (reference sequence). The CDR3 runs to 15 residues. The CDR3 loop reads CATSRDVGGDQPQHF. As DNA, the CDR3 is TGTGCCACCAGCAGAGATGTAGGGGGGGATCAGCCCCAGCATTTT.

The V call is TRBV12-3 or TRBV12-4, the J call TRBJ1-2; 7 bases agree with TRBD1. The CDR3 sequence is 16 residues long. J lost 4 bases, V lost 6 bases, and 14 bases had no gene match. The CDR3 sequence is CASRDSGIGGSYGYTF. CDR3 DNA sequence: TGTGCCAGCAGGGATTCGGGGATAGGGGGCTCCTATGGCTACACCTTC.

Only a few counts were recorded for this clonotype. Here the CDR3 DNA reads TGTGCCAGCAGCTTACTTGGACAGGGGGTCACTGAAGCTTTCTTT. Translating it yields CASSLLGQGVTEAFF. The J gene is TRBJ1-1, the V gene TRBV7-3, with 10 positions matching TRBD1. Unmatched junction bases numbered 4, after V lost 2 bases and J lost 4 bases. CDR3 size: 15 residues. CDR1 is SGHTA, CDR2 FQGTGA, per germline.

In this sample, this clonotype turned up many times. This chain uses TRBV7-2 with TRBJ1-5, with 8 bases identical to TRBD1. Per germline, CDR1 SGHTA and CDR2 FQGNSA. The CDR3 runs to 17 residues. V gave up 1 base and J gave up 6 bases; unmatched junction bases: 11. CDR3 amino acids: CASSLVPGTGSGQPQHF. CDR3 sequence (DNA): TGTGCCAGCAGCTTAGTTCCAGGGACAGGTAGCGGTCAGCCCCAGCATTTT.

The chain employs TRBV5-1 and TRBJ2-3; D may correspond to TRBD1 or TRBD2 (5 bases each). Germline CDR1 and CDR2: SGHRS and YFSETQ. The CDR3 contains 15 residues. V was shortened by 0 bases and J by 1 base, with 9 bases between the two germline ends. CDR3: CASSLGGYRTDTQYF. CDR3 coding DNA: TGCGCCAGCAGCTTGGGGGGGTATCGCACAGATACGCAGTATTTT.

This clonotype was counted at least ten times. The chain recombines TRBV7-2 with TRBJ2-7; D unresolved. From germline, CDR1 is SGHTA and CDR2 FQGNSA. The CDR3 covers 15 residues. Between the trimmed V and J ends, which lost 1 base and 6 bases, there was a span of 16 bases. The CDR3 protein is CASSLGPILGPEQYF. The CDR3 DNA sequence: TGTGCCAGCAGCTTAGGTCCCATTTTGGGCCCCGAGCAGTACTTC.

This clonotype was detected only a few times. CDR3 DNA: TGTGCCAGCTCACGGAAAGAGCGGGGTAGCAATCAGCCCCAGCATTTT. It yields the protein CASSRKERGSNQPQHF. The chain combines TRBV18 with TRBJ1-5; D is ambiguous. Germline loops: CDR1 KGHSH, CDR2 LQKENI. The V end lost 4 bases, the J end lost 0 bases, and 13 bases lay between the germline ends. CDR3 length: 16 residues.

This clonotype was seen repeatedly, ten times or more. The chain links TRBV7-2 to TRBJ2-7; possibly TRBD2 for D (6 bases). The germline CDR1 and CDR2 sequences are SGHTA and FQGNSA. Trimming stripped 4 bases from V and 3 bases from J, with 10 bases between. This CDR3 comprises 13 residues. The CDR3 loop reads CASSSGVGYEQYV. The CDR3 coding sequence is TGTGCCAGCAGCTCGGGAGTAGGCTACGAGCAGTACGTC.

This chain joins TRBV28 and TRBJ2-7, with D possibly matching TRBD2 (6 bases). V lost 3 bases and J 3 bases, leaving 12 bases between the germline ends. CDR1 MDHEN and CDR2 SYDVKM come from the germline V gene. This CDR3 has 14 amino acids. CDR3 loop: CASSFGRPLYEQYV. CDR3 DNA sequence: TGTGCCAGCAGTTTTGGGAGGCCCCTCTACGAGCAGTACGTC.

The chain combines TRBV5-6 with TRBJ1-1; the D is unclear. Germline V gene lookup returns CDR1 SGHDT and CDR2 YYEEEE. The CDR3 has 14 residues. V lost 4 bases and J lost 7, with 17 bases in between. Here the CDR3 reads CASSRRRAPLEAFF. In DNA form, the CDR3 reads TGTGCCAGCAGCCGGAGGCGAGCGCCCCTTGAAGCTTTCTTT.